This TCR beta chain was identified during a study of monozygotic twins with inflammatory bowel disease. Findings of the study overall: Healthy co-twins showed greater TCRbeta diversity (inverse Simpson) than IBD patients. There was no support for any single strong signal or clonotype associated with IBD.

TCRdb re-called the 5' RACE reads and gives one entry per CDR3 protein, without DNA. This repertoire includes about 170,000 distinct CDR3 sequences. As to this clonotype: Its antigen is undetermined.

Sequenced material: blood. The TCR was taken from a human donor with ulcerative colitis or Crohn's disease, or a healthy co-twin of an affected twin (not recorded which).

The CDR3 loop is CASKTGGNEQFF. The V and J genes are TRBV6-2 or TRBV6-3 and TRBJ2-1; the D call from TCRdb, TRBD1, cannot be confirmed without DNA. Germline V gives CDR1 MNHEY, CDR2 SVGEGT. This CDR3 contains 12 residues.